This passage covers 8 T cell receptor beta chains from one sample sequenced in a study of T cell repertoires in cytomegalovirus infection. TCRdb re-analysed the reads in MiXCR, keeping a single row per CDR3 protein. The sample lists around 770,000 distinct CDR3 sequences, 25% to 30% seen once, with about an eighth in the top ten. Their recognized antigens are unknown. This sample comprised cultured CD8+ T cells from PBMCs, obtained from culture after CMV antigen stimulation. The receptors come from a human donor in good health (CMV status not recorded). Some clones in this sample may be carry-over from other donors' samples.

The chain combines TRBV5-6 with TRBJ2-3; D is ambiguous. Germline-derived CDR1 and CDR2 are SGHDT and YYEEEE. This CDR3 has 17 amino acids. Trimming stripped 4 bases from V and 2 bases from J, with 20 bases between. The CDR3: CASSPKMARRYTDTQYF. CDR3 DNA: TGTGCCAGCAGCCCCAAAATGGCCAGGCGCTACACAGATACGCAGTATTTT.

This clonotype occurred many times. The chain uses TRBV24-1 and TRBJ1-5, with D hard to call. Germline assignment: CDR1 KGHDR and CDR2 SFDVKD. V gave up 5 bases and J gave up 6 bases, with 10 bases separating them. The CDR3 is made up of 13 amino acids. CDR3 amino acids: CATSGAGRQPQHF. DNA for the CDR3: TGTGCCACCAGTGGGGCAGGTCGTCAGCCCCAGCATTTT.

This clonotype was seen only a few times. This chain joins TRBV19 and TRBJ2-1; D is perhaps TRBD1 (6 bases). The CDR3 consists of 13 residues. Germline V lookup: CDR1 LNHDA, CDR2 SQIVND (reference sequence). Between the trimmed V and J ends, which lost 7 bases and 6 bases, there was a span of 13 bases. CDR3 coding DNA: TGTGCCAGTAAGGACAGTTTTAGCAATGAGCAGTTCTTC. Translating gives CASKDSFSNEQFF.

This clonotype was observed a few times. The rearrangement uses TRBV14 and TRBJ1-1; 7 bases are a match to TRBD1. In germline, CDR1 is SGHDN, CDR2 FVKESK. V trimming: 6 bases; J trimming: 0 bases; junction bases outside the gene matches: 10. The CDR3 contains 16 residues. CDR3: CASRRTGTDMNTEAFF. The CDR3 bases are TGTGCCAGCAGACGAACCGGGACAGACATGAACACTGAAGCTTTCTTT.

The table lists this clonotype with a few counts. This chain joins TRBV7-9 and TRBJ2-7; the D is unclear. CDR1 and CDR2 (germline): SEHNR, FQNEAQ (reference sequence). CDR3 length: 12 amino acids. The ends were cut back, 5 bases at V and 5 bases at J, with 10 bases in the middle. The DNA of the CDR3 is TGTGCCAGCAGCAGCCTGGGCCACGAGCAGTACTTC. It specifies CASSSLGHEQYF.

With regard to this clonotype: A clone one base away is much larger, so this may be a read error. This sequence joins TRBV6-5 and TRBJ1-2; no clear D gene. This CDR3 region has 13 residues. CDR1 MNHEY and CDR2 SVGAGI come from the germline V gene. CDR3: CASNGGLYYDYTF. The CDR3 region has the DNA TGTGCCAGCAACGGAGGGTTGTACTATGACTACACCTTC.

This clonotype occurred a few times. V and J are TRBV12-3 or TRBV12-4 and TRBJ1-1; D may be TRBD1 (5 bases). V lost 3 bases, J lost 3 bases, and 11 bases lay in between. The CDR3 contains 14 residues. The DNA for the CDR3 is TGTGCCAGCAGTTTCAGGGCCCGGGACACTGAAGCTTTCTTT. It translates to CASSFRARDTEAFF.

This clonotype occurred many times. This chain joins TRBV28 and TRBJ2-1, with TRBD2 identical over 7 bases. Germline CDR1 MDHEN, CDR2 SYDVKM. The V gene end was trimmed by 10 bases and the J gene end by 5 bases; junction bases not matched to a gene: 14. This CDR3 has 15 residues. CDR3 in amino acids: CATTGRGTKDNEQFF. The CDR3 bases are TGTGCCACTACCGGCCGGGGGACTAAGGACAATGAGCAGTTCTTC.